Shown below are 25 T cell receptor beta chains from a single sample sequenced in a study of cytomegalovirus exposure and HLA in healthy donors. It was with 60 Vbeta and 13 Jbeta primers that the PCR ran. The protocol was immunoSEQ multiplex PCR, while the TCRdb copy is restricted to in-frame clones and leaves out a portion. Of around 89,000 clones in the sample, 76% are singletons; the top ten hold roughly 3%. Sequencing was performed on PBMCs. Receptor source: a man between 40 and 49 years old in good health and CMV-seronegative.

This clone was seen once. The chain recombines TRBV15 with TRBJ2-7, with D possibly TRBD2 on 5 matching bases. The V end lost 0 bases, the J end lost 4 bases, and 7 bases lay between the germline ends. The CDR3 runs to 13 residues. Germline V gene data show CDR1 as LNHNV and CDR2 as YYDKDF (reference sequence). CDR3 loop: CATSRERGYEQYF. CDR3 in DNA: TGTGCCACCAGCAGAGAACGCGGGTACGAGCAGTACTTC.

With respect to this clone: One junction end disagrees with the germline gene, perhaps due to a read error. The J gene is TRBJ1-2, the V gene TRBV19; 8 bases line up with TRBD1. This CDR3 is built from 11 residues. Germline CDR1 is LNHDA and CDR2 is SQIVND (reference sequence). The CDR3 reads CASSLGRDRSF. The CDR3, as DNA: TGTGCCAGTAGTCTGGGCCGGGACAGGAGCTTC.

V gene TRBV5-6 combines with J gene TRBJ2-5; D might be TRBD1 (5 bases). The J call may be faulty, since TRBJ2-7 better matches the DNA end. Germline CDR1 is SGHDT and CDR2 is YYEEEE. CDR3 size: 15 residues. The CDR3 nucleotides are TGTGCCAGCAGCTTGTTATCCAGGGTTTTCCACGAGCAGTACTTC. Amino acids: CASSLLSRVFHEQYF.

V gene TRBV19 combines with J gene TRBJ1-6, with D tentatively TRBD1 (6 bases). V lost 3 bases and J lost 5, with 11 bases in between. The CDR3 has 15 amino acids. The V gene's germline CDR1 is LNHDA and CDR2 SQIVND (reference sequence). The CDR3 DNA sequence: TGTGCCAGTAGTATGGGGACACGAGATAATTCACCCCTCCACTTT. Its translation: CASSMGTRDNSPLHF.

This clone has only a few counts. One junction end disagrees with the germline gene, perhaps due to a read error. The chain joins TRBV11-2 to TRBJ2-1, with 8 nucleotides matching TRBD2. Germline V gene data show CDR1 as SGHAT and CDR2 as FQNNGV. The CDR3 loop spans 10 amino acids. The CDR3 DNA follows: TGTGCCAGCAGCCGGGGGGGCCTGGTCTTC. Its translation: CASSRGGLVF.

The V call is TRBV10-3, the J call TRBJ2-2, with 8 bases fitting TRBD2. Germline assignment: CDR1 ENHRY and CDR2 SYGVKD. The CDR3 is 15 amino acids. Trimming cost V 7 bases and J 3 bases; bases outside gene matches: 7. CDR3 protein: CAIKLTGGHTGELFF. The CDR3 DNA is TGTGCCATCAAACTTACGGGGGGGCACACCGGGGAGCTGTTTTTT.

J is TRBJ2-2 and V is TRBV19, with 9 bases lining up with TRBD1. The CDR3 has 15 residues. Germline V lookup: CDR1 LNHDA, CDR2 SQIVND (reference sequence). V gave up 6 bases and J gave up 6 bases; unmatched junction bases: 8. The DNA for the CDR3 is TGTGCCAGTAGGATACAGGGGGCGAGCGCCGGGGAGCTGTTTTTT. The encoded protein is CASRIQGASAGELFF. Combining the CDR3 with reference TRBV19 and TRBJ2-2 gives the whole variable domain DGGITQSPKYLFRKEGQNVTLSCEQNLNHDAMYWYRQDPGQGLRLIYYSQIVNDFQKGDIAEGYSVSREKKESFPLTVTSAQKNPTAFYLCASRIQGASAGELFFGEGSRLTVL.

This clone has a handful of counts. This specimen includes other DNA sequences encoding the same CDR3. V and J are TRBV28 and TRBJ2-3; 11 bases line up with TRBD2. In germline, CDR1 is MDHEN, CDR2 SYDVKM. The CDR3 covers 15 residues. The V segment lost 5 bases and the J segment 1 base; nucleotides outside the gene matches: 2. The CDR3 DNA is TGTGCCAGCAGTACTAGCGGGGGACGCACAGATACGCAGTATTTT. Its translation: CASSTSGGRTDTQYF.

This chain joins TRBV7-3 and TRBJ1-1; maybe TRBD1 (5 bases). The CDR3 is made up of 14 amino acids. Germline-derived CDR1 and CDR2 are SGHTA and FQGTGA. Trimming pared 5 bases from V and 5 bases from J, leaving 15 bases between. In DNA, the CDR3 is TGTGCCAGCAGCCCCCGGGGCGGGACGACTGAAGCTTTCTTT. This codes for CASSPRGGTTEAFF.

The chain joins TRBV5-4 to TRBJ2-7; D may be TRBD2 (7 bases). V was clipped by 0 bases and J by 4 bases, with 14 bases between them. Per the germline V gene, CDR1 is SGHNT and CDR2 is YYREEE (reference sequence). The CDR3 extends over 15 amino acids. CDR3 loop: CASSLGGGGTYEQYF. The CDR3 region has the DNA TGTGCCAGCAGCTTGGGAGGGGGGGGCACGTACGAGCAGTACTTC.

CDR3 DNA sequence: TGTGCCAGCAGCTGGACTAGCGGGAGCTACGAGCAGTACTTC. Encoded protein: CASSWTSGSYEQYF. This chain uses TRBV14 with TRBJ2-7; 13 bases agree with TRBD2. This CDR3 spans 14 amino acids. Germline CDR1 is SGHDN and CDR2 is FVKESK. Trimming cost V 5 bases and J 3 bases; bases outside gene matches: 1.

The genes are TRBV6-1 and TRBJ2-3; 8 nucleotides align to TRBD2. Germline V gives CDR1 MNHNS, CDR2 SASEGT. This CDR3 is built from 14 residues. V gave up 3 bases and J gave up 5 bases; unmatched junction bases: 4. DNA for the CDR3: TGTGCCAGCAGTGACGGGGGGGCCGTAGATACGCAGTATTTT. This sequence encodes CASSDGGAVDTQYF.

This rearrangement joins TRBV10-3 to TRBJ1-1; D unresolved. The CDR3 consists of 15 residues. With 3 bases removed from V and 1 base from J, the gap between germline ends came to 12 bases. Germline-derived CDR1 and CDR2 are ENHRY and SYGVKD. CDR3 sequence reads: CAISDFWARNTEAFF. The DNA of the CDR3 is TGTGCCATCAGTGATTTTTGGGCAAGGAACACTGAAGCTTTCTTT.

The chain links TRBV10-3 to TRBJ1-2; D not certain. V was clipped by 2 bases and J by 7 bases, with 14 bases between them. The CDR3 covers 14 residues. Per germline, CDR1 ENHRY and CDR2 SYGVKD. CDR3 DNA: TGTGCCATCAGTGAGGGGGAGGGAATCGGTGGCTACACCTTC. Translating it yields CAISEGEGIGGYTF.

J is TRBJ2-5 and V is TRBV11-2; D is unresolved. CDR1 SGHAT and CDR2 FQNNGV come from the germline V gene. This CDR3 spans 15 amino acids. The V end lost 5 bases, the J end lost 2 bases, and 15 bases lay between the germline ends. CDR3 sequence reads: CASSPPPAPQETQYF. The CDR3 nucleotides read TGTGCCAGCAGCCCGCCTCCAGCGCCTCAAGAGACCCAGTACTTC.

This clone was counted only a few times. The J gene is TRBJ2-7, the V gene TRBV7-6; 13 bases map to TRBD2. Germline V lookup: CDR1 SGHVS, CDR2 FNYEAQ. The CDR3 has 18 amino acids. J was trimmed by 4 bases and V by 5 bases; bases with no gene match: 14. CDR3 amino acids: CASSGRGSTSGGAYEQYF. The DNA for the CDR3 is TGTGCCAGCAGCGGTAGAGGGTCAACTAGCGGGGGGGCTTACGAGCAGTACTTC.

The CDR3 loop is CASSLSGGFDEQYF. DNA of the CDR3: TGTGCCAGCAGTTTATCAGGGGGCTTCGACGAGCAGTACTTC. J is TRBJ2-7 and V is TRBV28, with 8 positions matching TRBD1. The CDR3 is 14 residues long. The germline gives CDR1 MDHEN, CDR2 SYDVKM. J lost 5 bases, V lost 1 base, and 4 bases had no gene match.

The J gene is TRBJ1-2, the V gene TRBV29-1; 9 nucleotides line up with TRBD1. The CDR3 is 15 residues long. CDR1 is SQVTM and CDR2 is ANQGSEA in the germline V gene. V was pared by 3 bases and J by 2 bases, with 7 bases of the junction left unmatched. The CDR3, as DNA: TGCAGCGTTGACTACAGGGGGCTAGGGAACTATGGCTACACCTTC. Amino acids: CSVDYRGLGNYGYTF.

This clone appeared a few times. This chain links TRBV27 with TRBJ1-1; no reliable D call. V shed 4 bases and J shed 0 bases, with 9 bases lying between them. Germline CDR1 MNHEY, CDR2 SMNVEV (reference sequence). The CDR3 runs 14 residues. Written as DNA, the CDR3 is TGTGCCAGCAGTTCGAGGTGGTTGAACACTGAAGCTTTCTTT. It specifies CASSSRWLNTEAFF.

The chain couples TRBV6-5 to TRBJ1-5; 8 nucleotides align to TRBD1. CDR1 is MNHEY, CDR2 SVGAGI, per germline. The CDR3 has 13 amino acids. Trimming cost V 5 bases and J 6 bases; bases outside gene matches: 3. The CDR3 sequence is CASSPGGGQPQHF. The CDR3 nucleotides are TGTGCCAGCAGTCCAGGGGGCGGTCAGCCCCAGCATTTT.

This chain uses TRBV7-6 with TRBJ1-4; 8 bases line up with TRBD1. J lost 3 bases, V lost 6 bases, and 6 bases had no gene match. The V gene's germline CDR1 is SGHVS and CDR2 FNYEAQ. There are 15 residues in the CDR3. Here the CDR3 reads CASRPGQGANEKLFF. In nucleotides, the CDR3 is TGTGCCAGCAGACCAGGACAGGGAGCTAATGAAAAACTGTTTTTT.

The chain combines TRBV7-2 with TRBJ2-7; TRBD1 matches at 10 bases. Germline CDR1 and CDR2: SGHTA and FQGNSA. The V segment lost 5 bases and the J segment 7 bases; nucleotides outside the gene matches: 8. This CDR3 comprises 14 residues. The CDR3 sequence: CASSERQGALEQYF. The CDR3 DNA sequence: TGTGCCAGCAGCGAGCGACAGGGGGCGCTTGAGCAGTACTTC.

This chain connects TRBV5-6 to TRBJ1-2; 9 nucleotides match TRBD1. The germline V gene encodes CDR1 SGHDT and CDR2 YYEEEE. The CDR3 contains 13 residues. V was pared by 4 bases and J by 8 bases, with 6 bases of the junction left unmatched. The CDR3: CASSLPTGGGYTF. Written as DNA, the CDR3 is TGTGCCAGCAGCCTACCGACAGGGGGAGGCTACACCTTC.

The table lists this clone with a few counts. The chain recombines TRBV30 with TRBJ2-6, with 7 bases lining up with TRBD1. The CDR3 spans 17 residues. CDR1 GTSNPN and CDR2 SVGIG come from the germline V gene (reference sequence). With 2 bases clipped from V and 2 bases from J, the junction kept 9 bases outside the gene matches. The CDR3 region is CAWSPPLQGAGANVLTF. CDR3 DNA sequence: TGTGCCTGGAGTCCACCTCTGCAGGGGGCTGGGGCCAACGTCCTGACTTTC.

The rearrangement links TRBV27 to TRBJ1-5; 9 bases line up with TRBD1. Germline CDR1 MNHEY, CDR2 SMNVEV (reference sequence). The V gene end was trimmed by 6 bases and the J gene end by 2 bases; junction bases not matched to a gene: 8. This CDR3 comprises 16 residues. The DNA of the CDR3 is TGTGCCAGCAGGCCCAAACAGGGGGCTCGCAATCAGCCCCAGCATTTT. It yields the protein CASRPKQGARNQPQHF.